The present T cell receptor beta chain was sequenced within a study of shared clonotypes between healthy human individuals. Across the study: Plates per donor: three CD4 naive, three CD4 memory, two CD8 naive, one CD8 memory. Findings and limits, study-wide: When compared with the clonotypes that were shared by all four sorted-subset donors, the non-shared clonotypes turned out to have lower generation probabilities.

V gave up 2 bases and J gave up 7 bases, with 8 bases separating them. The CDR3 runs 12 residues. Germline CDR1 is MNHEY and CDR2 is SVGAGI. A few counts support this clone. Antigen specificity is unknown. Additional DNA sequences in this sample encode the identical CDR3. As originally analysed: Owing to the provision of junction-only sequences devoid of quality scores by immunoSEQ, filtering differed. Produced via immunoSEQ multiplex PCR; TCRdb's table is partial and in-frame only. From that table come the V and J calls and clone size; the DNA was used to work out D and trimming. Of about 980,000 clones in the sample, roughly 72% were seen once. From CD4+ cells came CD45RA+ naive and CD45RA-negative memory subsets.

This receptor was obtained from a man aged 18 to 29 in good health. The specimen sequenced was memory CD4+ T cells sorted from blood. Subset indicated: CD45RA-negative fraction. The V call is TRBV6-5, the J call TRBJ1-1; a possible D gene is TRBD1 (5 bases). The CDR3 is CASSYVGGEAFF. The CDR3 bases are TGTGCCAGCAGTTACGTGGGGGGTGAAGCTTTCTTT.